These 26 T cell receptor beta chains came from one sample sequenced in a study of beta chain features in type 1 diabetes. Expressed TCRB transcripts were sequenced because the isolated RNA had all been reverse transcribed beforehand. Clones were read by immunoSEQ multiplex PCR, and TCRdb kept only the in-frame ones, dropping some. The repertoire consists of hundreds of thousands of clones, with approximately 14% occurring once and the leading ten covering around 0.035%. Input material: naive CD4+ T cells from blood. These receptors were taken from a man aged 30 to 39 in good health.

The CDR3 DNA reads as TGTGCCAGCAGCGGGGCGTGGGGAACCACAGATACGCAGTATTTT. Encoded protein: CASSGAWGTTDTQYF. V gene TRBV9 combines with J gene TRBJ2-3; D uncertain. Deletions cut 3 bases from V and 2 bases from J, with 13 bases between. This CDR3 is built from 15 residues. Germline V gene data show CDR1 as SGDLS and CDR2 as YYNGEE.

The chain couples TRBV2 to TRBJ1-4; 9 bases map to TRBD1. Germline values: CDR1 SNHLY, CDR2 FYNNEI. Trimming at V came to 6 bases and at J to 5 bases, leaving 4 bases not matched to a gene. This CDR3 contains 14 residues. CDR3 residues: CASRAGTGNEKLFF. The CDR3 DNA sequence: TGTGCCAGCAGGGCCGGGACAGGGAATGAAAAACTGTTTTTT.

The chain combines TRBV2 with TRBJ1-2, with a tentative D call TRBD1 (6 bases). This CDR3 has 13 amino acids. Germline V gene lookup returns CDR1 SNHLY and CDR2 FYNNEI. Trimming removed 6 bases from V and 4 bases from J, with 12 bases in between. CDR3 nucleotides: TGTGCCAGCAGAGGAGGGGGGAGCTATGGCTACACCTTC. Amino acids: CASRGGGSYGYTF. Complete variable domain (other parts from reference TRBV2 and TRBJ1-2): EPEVTQTPSHQVTQMGQEVILRCVPISNHLYFYWYRQILGQKVEFLVSFYNNEISEKSEIFDDQFSVERPDGSNFTLKIRSTKLEDSAMYFCASRGGGSYGYTFGSGTRLTVV.

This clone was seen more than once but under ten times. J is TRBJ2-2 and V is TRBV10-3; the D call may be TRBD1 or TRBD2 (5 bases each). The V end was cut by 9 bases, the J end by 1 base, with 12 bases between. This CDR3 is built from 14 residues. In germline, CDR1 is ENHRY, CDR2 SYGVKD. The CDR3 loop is CAMRRQGNTGELFF. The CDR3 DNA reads TGTGCCATGCGGAGGCAGGGGAACACCGGGGAGCTGTTTTTT.

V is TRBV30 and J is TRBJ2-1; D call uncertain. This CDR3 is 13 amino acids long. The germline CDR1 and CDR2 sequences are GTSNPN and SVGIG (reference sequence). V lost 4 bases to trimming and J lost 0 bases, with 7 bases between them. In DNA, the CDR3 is TGTGCCTGGACAGGTCGCTCCTACAATGAGCAGTTCTTC. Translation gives CAWTGRSYNEQFF.

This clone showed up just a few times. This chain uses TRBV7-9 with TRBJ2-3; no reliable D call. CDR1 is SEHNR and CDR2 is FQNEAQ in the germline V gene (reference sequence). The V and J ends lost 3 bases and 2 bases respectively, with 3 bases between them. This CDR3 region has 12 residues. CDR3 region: CASSFYTDTQYF. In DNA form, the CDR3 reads TGTGCCAGCAGCTTTTACACAGATACGCAGTATTTT.

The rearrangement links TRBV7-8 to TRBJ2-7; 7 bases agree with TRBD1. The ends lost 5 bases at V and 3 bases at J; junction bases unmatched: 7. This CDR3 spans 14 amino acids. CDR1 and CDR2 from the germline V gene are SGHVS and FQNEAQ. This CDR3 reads CASSSFRGSYEQYV. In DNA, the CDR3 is TGTGCCAGCAGCAGTTTCAGGGGGAGCTACGAGCAGTACGTC.

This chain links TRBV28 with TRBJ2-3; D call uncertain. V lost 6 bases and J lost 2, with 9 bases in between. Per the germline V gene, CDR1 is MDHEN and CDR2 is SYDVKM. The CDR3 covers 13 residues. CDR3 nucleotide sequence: TGTGCCAGCAGGGAACCCTTCACAGATACGCAGTATTTT. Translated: CASREPFTDTQYF.

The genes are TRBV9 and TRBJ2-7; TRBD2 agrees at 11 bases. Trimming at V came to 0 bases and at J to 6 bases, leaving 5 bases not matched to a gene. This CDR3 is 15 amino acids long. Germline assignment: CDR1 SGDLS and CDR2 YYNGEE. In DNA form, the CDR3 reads TGTGCCAGCAGCGTAGGTATAGCGGGGGGGCGCGAGCAGTACTTC. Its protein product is CASSVGIAGGREQYF.

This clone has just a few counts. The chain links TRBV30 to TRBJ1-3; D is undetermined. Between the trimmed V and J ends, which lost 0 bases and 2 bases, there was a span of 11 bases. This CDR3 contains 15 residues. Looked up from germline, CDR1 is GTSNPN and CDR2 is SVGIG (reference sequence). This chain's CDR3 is CAWSVRRVPGNTIYF. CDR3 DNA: TGTGCCTGGAGTGTACGAAGGGTCCCTGGAAACACCATATATTTT.

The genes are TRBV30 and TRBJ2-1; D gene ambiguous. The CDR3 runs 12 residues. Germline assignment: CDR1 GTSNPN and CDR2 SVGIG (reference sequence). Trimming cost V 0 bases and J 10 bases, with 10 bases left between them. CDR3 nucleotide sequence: TGTGCCTGGAGTGTAGGTATGGGGGAGCAGTTCTTC. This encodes CAWSVGMGEQFF.

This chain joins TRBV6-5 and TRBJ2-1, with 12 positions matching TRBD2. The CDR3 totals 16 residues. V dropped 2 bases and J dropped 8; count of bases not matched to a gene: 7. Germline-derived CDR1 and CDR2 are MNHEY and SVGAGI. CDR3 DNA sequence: TGTGCCAGCAGTTACACAACTAGCGGGAGGTTATATGAGCAGTTCTTC. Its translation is CASSYTTSGRLYEQFF.

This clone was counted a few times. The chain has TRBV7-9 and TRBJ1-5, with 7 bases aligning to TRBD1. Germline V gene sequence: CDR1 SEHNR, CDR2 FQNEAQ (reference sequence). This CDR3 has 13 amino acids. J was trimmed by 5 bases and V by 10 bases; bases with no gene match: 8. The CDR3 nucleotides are TGTGCCACTACGACAGGGAGTTATCAGCCCCAGCATTTT. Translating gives CATTTGSYQPQHF.

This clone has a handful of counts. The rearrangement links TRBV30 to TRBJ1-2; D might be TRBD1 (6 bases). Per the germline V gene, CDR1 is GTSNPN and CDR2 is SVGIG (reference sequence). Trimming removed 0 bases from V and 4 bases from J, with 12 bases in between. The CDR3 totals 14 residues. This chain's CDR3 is CAWSVGGYAYGYTF. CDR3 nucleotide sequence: TGTGCCTGGAGTGTAGGGGGGTACGCCTATGGCTACACCTTC.

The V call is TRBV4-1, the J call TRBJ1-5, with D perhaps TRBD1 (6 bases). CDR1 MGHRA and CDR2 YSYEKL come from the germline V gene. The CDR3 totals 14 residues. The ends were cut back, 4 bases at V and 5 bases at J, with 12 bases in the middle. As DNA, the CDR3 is TGCGCCAGCAGCCTGAGGGCAGGGGATCAGCCCCAGCATTTT. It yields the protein CASSLRAGDQPQHF.

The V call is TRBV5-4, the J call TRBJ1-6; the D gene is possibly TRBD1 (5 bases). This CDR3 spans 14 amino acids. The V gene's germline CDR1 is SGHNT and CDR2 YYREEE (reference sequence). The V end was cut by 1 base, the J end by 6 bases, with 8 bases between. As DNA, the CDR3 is TGTGCCAGCAGCTTGTCCAGGGCTAATTCACCCCTCCACTTT. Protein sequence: CASSLSRANSPLHF. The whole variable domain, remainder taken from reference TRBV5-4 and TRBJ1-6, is ETGVTQSPTHLIKTRGQQVTLRCSSQSGHNTVSWYQQALGQGPQFIFQYYREEENGRGNFPPRFSGLQFPNYSSELNVNALELDDSALYLCASSLSRANSPLHFGNGTRLTVT.

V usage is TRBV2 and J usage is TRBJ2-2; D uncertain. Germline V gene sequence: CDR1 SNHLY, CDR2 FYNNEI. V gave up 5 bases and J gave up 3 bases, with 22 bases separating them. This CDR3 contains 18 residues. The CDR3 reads CASSPLPTARADTGELFF. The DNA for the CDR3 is TGTGCCAGCAGTCCCCTCCCCACGGCCCGGGCGGACACCGGGGAGCTGTTTTTT.

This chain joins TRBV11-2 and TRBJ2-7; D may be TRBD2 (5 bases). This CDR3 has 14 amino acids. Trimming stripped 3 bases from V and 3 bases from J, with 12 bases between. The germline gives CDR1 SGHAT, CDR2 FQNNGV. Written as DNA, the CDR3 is TGTGCCAGCAGCTTTTTGTCCGGGGACTACGAGCAGTACTTC. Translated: CASSFLSGDYEQYF.

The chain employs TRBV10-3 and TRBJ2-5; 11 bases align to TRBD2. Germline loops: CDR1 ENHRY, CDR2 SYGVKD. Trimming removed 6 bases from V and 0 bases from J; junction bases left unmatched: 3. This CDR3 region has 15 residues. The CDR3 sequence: CAIRPSGGHQETQYF. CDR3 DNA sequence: TGTGCCATCAGACCTAGCGGGGGGCACCAAGAGACCCAGTACTTC.

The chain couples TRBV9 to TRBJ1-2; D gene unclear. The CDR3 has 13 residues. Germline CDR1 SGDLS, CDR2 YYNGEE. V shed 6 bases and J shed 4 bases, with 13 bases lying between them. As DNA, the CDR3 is TGTGCCAGCAACAAGAACTGGGGCTATGGCTACACCTTC. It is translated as CASNKNWGYGYTF. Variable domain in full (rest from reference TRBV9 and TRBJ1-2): DSGVTQTPKHLITATGQRVTLRCSPRSGDLSVYWYQQSLDQGLQFLIQYYNGEERAKGNILERFSAQQFPDLHSELNLSSLELGDSALYFCASNKNWGYGYTFGSGTRLTVV.

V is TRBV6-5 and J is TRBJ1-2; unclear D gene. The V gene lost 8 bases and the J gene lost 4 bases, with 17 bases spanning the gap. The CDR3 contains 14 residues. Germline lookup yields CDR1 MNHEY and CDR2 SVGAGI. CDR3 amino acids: CASRRIGQLYGYTF. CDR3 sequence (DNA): TGTGCCAGCCGAAGGATCGGGCAACTCTATGGCTACACCTTC.

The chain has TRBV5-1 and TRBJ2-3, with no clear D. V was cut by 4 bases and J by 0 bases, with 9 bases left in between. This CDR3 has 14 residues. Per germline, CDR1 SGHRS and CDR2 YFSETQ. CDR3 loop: CASSPRSSTDTQYF. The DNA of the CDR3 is TGCGCCAGCAGCCCGCGTTCGAGCACAGATACGCAGTATTTT.

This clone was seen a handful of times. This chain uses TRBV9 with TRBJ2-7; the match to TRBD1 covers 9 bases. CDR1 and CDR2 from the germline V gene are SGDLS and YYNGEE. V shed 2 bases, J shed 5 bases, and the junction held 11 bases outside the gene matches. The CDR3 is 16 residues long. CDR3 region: CASSVQSGQGGDEQYF. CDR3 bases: TGTGCCAGCAGCGTTCAGTCGGGACAGGGAGGCGACGAGCAGTACTTC.

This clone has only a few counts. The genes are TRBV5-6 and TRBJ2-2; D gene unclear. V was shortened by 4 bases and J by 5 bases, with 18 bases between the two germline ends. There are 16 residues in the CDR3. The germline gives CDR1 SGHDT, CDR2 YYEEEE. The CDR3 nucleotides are TGTGCCAGCAGCCACCCCGGAGTTCTGGCTACCGGGGAGCTGTTTTTT. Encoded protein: CASSHPGVLATGELFF.

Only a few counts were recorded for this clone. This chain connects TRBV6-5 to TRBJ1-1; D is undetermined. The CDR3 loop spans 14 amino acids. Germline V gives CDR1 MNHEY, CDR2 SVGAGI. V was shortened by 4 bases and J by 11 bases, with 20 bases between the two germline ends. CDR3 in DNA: TGTGCCAGCAGTTTTAAGAGGAGGGAAAGCCGGGCTTTCTTT. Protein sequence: CASSFKRRESRAFF.

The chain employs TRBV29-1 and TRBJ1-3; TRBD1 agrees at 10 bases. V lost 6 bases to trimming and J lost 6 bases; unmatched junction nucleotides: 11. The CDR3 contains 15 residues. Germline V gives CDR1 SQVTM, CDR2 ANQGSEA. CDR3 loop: CSVAPDRGLLNTIYF. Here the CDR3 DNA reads TGCAGCGTAGCCCCGGACAGGGGGTTGCTAAACACCATATATTTT.